This T cell receptor beta chain was profiled in a study of post-analysis software for immune sequencing data. Overall study context: Both relapsing-remitting and secondary progressive multiple sclerosis featured among the disease courses, as did progressive-relapsing multiple sclerosis.

The TCR beta cDNA libraries carried unique molecular identifiers. TCRdb re-analysed the PCR reads in MiXCR, keeping a single row per CDR3 protein. The table has approximately 770,000 distinct CDR3 sequences, 46% seen once. Sequenced input: blood. The sequence was obtained from a girl aged 5-17 years with multiple sclerosis.

In nucleotides, the CDR3 is TGTGCCAGCAGCTTAGGGGGGGTGTGGAATGAGCAGTTCTTC. It yields the protein CASSLGGVWNEQFF. The chain is built from TRBV11-2 and TRBJ2-1; D may be TRBD2 (6 bases). The CDR3 consists of 14 residues. The germline V gene has CDR1 SGHAT and CDR2 FQNNGV. Trimming cost V 1 base and J 7 bases, with 11 bases left between them.